Listed below are T cell receptor beta chains from one sample, sequenced in a study of cytotoxic CD8 clonotypes in ibrutinib-treated CLL. Here immunoSEQ multiplex PCR was the method, and the copy in TCRdb shows in-frame clones only, minus some. The table has tens of thousands of clones, 65% to 70% seen once. The sequencing used PBMCs, collected at disease progression, from a patient treated with ibrutinib. These receptors were obtained from a human donor with chronic lymphocytic leukemia. CDR3s include the opening cysteine and the closing phenylalanine or tryptophan. A D gene is named only where the DNA matches it firmly. Only some rows state a clone size, as once, few, many or a class for expanded clones.

V gene	D gene	J gene	clone size	CDR3 DNA	CDR3 protein
TRBV5-6	.	TRBJ1-1	once	TGTGCCAGCAGCTTCAGGGTCGCCGGGGACACTGAAGCTTTCTTT	CASSFRVAGDTEAFF
TRBV7-9	TRBD1	TRBJ1-1	many	TGTGCCAGCAGCCCCAGGGGGATCGGCACTGAAGCTTTCTTT	CASSPRGIGTEAFF
TRBV29-1	.	TRBJ1-1	.	TGCAGCGCTGTTCTCCCAGGTGAAGCTTTCTTT	CSAVLPGEAFF
TRBV4-2	.	TRBJ1-5	.	TGTGCCAGCAGCCAAGAACCCAGCCAGGGTAATAGCAATCAGCCCCAGCATTTT	CASSQEPSQGNSNQPQHF
TRBV5-4	TRBD1	TRBJ2-7	.	TGTGCCAGCAGCTCCGACAGGGACCTCTACGAGCAGTACTTC	CASSSDRDLYEQYF
TRBV4-3	.	TRBJ2-1	.	TGCGCCAGCAGCCAAGACCCCCTCCGGAGCTCCTACAATGAGCAGTTCTTC	CASSQDPLRSSYNEQFF
TRBV7-6	.	TRBJ2-7	.	TGTGCCAGCAGCTCGCGTAGGGGGTCCTACGAGCAGTACTTC	CASSSRRGSYEQYF
TRBV7-9	TRBD2	TRBJ2-7	few	TGTGCCAGCAGCTTACGGCTTGCGGGAGCGTACGAGCAGTACTTC	CASSLRLAGAYEQYF
TRBV5-1	TRBD1	TRBJ1-2	.	TGCGCCAGCAGCTCCGGGACAGACTATGGCTACACCTTC	CASSSGTDYGYTF
TRBV2	.	TRBJ2-1	.	TGTGCCAGCACAGCCGATGACAATGAGCAGTTCTTC	CASTADDNEQFF
TRBV27	TRBD2	TRBJ2-7	.	TGTGCCAGCAGTTGGGCTAGCGGGAGGGAGCAGTACTTC	CASSWASGREQYF
TRBV9	TRBD1	TRBJ1-2	.	TGTGCCAGCAGCGGAGACAGGGTTTATGGCTACACCTTC	CASSGDRVYGYTF
TRBV28	.	TRBJ2-7	.	TGTGCCAGCAGTTTAAATTGGGGCCACTACGAGCAGTACTTC	CASSLNWGHYEQYF
TRBV10-3	.	TRBJ2-2	.	TGTGCCTCGCGGGGTACCGGGGAGCTGTTTTTT	CASRGTGELFF
TRBV19	TRBD2	TRBJ2-1	few	TGTGCCAGTAGTATAGGCGGGGGGGAAGACACCTACAATGAGCAGTTCTTC	CASSIGGGEDTYNEQFF
TRBV11-3	TRBD2	TRBJ2-1	few	TGTGCCAGCAGCTCGACGACGGGACTAGGGGTAGGGGATGAGCAGTTCTTC	CASSSTTGLGVGDEQFF
TRBV13	TRBD1	TRBJ2-7	.	TGTGCCAGCAGCTTGTCCTACCGGGACAGCTCCTACGAGCAGTACTTC	CASSLSYRDSSYEQYF
TRBV19	TRBD1	TRBJ1-1	.	TGTGCCAGTAGTGCCCGACAGGGAACGAACACTGAAGCTTTCTTT	CASSARQGTNTEAFF
TRBV10-1	.	TRBJ2-1	.	TGCGCCAGCAGTGAGTTTCTCCAGAACAATGAGCAGTTCTTC	CASSEFLQNNEQFF
TRBV18	TRBD1	TRBJ2-3	.	TGTGCCAGCTCAGACAGACAGGGGGCAACAGATACGCAGTATTTT	CASSDRQGATDTQYF
TRBV7-9	.	TRBJ2-1	.	TGTGCCAGCAGCTTAGTCCATGAGCAGTTCTTC	CASSLVHEQFF
TRBV25-1	TRBD2	TRBJ2-1	.	TGTGCCAGCAGGAAGCGGGAGTCCGGCAATGAGCAGTTCTTC	CASRKRESGNEQFF
TRBV5-4	.	TRBJ2-5	.	TGTGCCAGCAGCTTGGGACCTGGAGAGACCCAGTACTTC	CASSLGPGETQYF
TRBV7-2	TRBD1	TRBJ1-1	.	TGTGCCAGCAGTCGACAGGGGGAGGACACTGAAGCTTTCTTT	CASSRQGEDTEAFF
TRBV11-2	.	TRBJ2-7	once	TGTGCCAGCAGCTTAGCTGGGGGTTTGAACGAGCAGTACTTC	CASSLAGGLNEQYF
TRBV29-1	.	TRBJ1-1	.	TGCAGCGTTTGGGGGTGGCGGACAGATATCGCTGAAGCTTTCTTT	CSVWGWRTDIAEAFF
TRBV5-4	.	TRBJ2-2	.	TGTGCCAGCAGCTTGCAGGGTAACACCGGGGAGCTGTTTTTT	CASSLQGNTGELFF
TRBV18	.	TRBJ1-2	.	TGTGCCAGCTCACCCTCACGCAGAGACTATGGCTACACCTTC	CASSPSRRDYGYTF
TRBV14	.	TRBJ2-3	.	TGTGCCAGCAGCCAAGATCCCGGGCCATTTACTAGCACAGATACGCAGTATTTT	CASSQDPGPFTSTDTQYF
TRBV11-3	TRBD2	TRBJ2-7	.	TGTGCCAGCAGCTTAGGAATTATATTCGCGGGGGAGGACGACTACGAGCAGTACTTC	CASSLGIIFAGEDDYEQYF
TRBV18	TRBD1	TRBJ1-1	.	TGTGCCAGCTCACGGGACAGCGGGGCTTTCTTT	CASSRDSGAFF
TRBV4-1	.	TRBJ2-1	.	TGCGCCAGCAGCCAAGTGGGAGGAGAAGCCGATGAGCAGTTCTTC	CASSQVGGEADEQFF
TRBV2	.	TRBJ1-1	.	TGTGCCAGCACCCGGGACATCCTCATGAACACTGAAGCTTTCTTT	CASTRDILMNTEAFF
TRBV6-6	TRBD2	TRBJ2-2	.	TGTGCCAGCAGTTATTGGGTAGCGGGAGGCACCGGGGAGCTGTTTTTT	CASSYWVAGGTGELFF
TRBV23-1	.	TRBJ2-7	.	TGCGCCAGCAGTCAATCGCTCAGGTCAATCACCTACGAGCAGTACTTC	CASSQSLRSITYEQYF
TRBV29-1	.	TRBJ1-2	.	TGCAGCGTTGAAGACGGGGCCCTAGGCTACACCTTC	CSVEDGALGYTF
TRBV9	TRBD1	TRBJ2-7	.	TGTGCCAGCAGCGTTGGACAGGGTAACGCTATTTCCTACGAGCAGTACTTC	CASSVGQGNAISYEQYF
TRBV7-3	.	TRBJ2-1	.	TGTGCCAGCAGCCCAGGACTGGGGAATGAGCAGTTCTTC	CASSPGLGNEQFF
TRBV9	.	TRBJ2-2	.	TGTGCCAGCATGGGGGTGACCGGGGAGCTGTTTTTT	CASMGVTGELFF
TRBV11-3	.	TRBJ2-3	.	TGTGCCAGCAGCTTATCAGGCGATACGCAGTATTTT	CASSLSGDTQYF
TRBV5-1	.	TRBJ1-2	.	TGCGCCAGCAGCCCAGAAGCCGTTTATGGCTACACCTTC	CASSPEAVYGYTF
TRBV6-1	.	TRBJ2-5	.	TGTGCCAGCAGTGTAGGGGGTAAAGAGACCCAGTACTTC	CASSVGGKETQYF
TRBV9	TRBD2	TRBJ2-7	once	TGTGCCAGCAGCCCCTCAGGGACTAGCGTGAACCGGGAGCAGTACTTC	CASSPSGTSVNREQYF
TRBV7-3	TRBD2	TRBJ2-7	.	TGTGCCAGCAGCCCTGGGACTAGCGGGAGGGCCGACGAGCAGTACTTC	CASSPGTSGRADEQYF
TRBV9	.	TRBJ1-3	.	TGTGCCAGCAGCGTAGCTACGGGACTTCTGGGCACCATATATTTT	CASSVATGLLGTIYF
TRBV4-2	.	TRBJ2-1	few	TGTGCCAGCAGCCAAGATATACTAGCCAATGAGCAGTTCTTC	CASSQDILANEQFF